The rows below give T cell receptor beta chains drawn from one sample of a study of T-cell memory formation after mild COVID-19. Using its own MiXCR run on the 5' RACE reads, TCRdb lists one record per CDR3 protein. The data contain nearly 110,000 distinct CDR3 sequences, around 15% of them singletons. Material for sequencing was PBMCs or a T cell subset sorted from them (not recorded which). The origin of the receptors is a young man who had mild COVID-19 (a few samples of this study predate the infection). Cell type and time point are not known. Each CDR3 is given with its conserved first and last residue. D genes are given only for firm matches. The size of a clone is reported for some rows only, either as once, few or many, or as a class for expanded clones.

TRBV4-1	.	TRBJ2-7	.	CASSHRDMEREQYF	TGCGCCAGCAGTCACCGGGACATGGAACGCGAGCAGTACTTC
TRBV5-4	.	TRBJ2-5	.	CASSFGQDVHF	TGTGCCAGCAGCTTTGGGCAGGACGTTCACTTC
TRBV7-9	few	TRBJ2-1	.	CASSFEGNEQFF	TGTGCCAGCAGCTTCGAGGGTAATGAGCAGTTCTTC
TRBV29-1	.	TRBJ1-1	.	CSVVGQDWAEAFF	TGCAGCGTTGTCGGGCAGGACTGGGCTGAAGCTTTCTTT
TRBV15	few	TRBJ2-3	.	CATSNPDRADTDTQYF	TGTGCCACCAGCAACCCGGACAGAGCCGACACAGATACGCAGTATTTT
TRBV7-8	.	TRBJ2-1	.	CASSLDLYNEQFF	TGTGCCAGCAGCTTAGACCTTTACAATGAGCAGTTCTTC
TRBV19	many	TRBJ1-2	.	CASSISVGNGYTF	TGTGCCAGTAGTATATCGGTGGGGAATGGCTACACCTTC
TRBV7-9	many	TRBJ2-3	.	CASSLGSGDTQYF	TGTGCCAGCAGCTTAGGGAGCGGGGATACGCAGTATTTT
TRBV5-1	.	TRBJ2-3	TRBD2	CASSLVVRGETDTQYF	TGCGCCAGCAGCTTGGTGGTGCGGGGGGAGACAGATACGCAGTATTTT
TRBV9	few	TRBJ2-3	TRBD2	CASSDGTVGSGDTDTQYF	TGTGCCAGCAGCGATGGGACGGTGGGTAGCGGGGATACAGATACGCAGTATTTT
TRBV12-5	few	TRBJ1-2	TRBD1	CASGPPGQGIWGYTF	TGTGCTAGTGGTCCGCCGGGACAGGGAATTTGGGGCTACACCTTC
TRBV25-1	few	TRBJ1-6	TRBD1	CASSGTGFGNSPLHF	TGTGCCAGCAGTGGGACAGGGTTCGGTAATTCACCCCTCCACTTT
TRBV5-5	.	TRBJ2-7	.	CASSFRPQGEDEQYF	TGTGCCAGCAGCTTCAGGCCCCAGGGGGAGGACGAGCAGTACTTC
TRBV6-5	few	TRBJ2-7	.	CASSSQDSPYEQYF	TGTGCCAGCAGTTCCCAGGACAGCCCCTACGAGCAGTACTTC
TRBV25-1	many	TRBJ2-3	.	CASSYGADTQYF	TGTGCCAGCAGTTACGGGGCAGATACGCAGTATTTT
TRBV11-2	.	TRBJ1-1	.	CASSLDRRLGTEAFF	TGTGCCAGCAGCTTAGATAGGCGCCTCGGAACTGAAGCTTTCTTT
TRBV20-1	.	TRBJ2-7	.	CSAQPDHPSGSYEQYF	TGCAGTGCTCAACCTGACCACCCTTCAGGCTCCTACGAGCAGTACTTC
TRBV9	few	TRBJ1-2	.	CASSTGGRGLAGYTF	TGTGCCAGCAGCACTGGGGGCAGGGGCCTGGCTGGCTACACCTTC
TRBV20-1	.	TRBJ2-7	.	CSAPPRGASSYEQYF	TGCAGTGCTCCCCCCAGGGGGGCTAGCAGCTACGAGCAGTACTTC
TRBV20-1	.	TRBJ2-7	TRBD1	CSAPEPRTGSYEQYF	TGCAGTGCCCCCGAGCCACGGACAGGGTCCTACGAGCAGTACTTC
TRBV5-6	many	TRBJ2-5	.	CASSGQETQYF	TGTGCCAGCAGCGGCCAAGAGACCCAGTACTTC
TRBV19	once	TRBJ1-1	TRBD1	CASSTWTGGSEAFF	TGTGCCAGTAGTACCTGGACAGGGGGCTCTGAAGCTTTCTTT
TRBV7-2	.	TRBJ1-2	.	CASSTDRTYGYTF	TGTGCCAGCAGTACCGACAGGACCTATGGCTACACCTTC
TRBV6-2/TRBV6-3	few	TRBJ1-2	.	CASLAGSYGYTF	TGTGCCAGCCTCGCGGGGTCCTATGGCTACACCTTC
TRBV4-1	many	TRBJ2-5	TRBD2	CASSRGAGGQETQYF	TGCGCCAGCAGCCGCGGGGCGGGGGGACAAGAGACCCAGTACTTC
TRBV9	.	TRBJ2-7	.	CASSSEEGSGEQYF	TGTGCCAGCAGCTCAGAGGAGGGTTCGGGGGAGCAGTACTTC